The T cell receptor beta chain under discussion was sequenced for a study of beta chain features in type 1 diabetes. This clone has a handful of counts. Its antigen is not identified. Investigators reverse transcribed all isolated RNA, so they sequenced expressed TCRB transcripts. The protocol was immunoSEQ multiplex PCR, while the TCRdb copy is restricted to in-frame clones and leaves out a portion. Of about 160,000 clones in the sample, 7.5% to 9.5% are singletons; the top ten hold over 0.5%. CDR1 and CDR2 from the germline V gene are KGHSH and LQKENI. The CDR3 length is 15 residues. The V segment lost 6 bases and the J segment 4 bases; nucleotides outside the gene matches: 9. Study-wide points: Among all four CD4+ subsets, Type 1 diabetes patients had TCRB CDR3s that were moderately but significantly shorter. Across patients, naive, central memory and Treg TCRB repertoires exhibited apparently greater similarity than was observed across healthy donors.

This sequence originates from a woman aged 18-29 years with type 1 diabetes. The sequenced sample was central memory CD4+ T cells from blood. The V and J genes are TRBV18 and TRBJ2-7; 10 positions match TRBD2. The CDR3 loop reads CASSPLAGVKYEQYF. The DNA of the CDR3 is TGTGCCAGCTCGCCCCTAGCGGGAGTGAAATACGAGCAGTACTTC.